The TCR beta chain described here comes from a study of blood T cell repertoires in COVID-19. V lost 8 bases and J lost 0, with 9 bases in between. Germline V lookup: CDR1 KGHDR, CDR2 SFDVKD. The CDR3 is 14 amino acids. Original handling: How many nucleated cells were present was estimated from reference gene primer amplification. Generated by immunoSEQ multiplex PCR, the TCRdb table keeps only in-frame clones and is missing some. V and J calls plus clone size are reproduced from that table; the DNA served to infer D and trimming. The sample shows roughly 250,000 clones, 80% to 85% of them seen only once.

The rearrangement joins TRBV24-1 to TRBJ2-2; tentatively, D is TRBD2 (5 bases). The specimen sequenced was peripheral blood. This receptor was taken from a person aged 70 to 80 with COVID-19, enrolled during active disease. CDR3: CATKPGTNTGELFF. CDR3 bases: TGTGCCACCAAACCGGGGACGAACACCGGGGAGCTGTTTTTT.